This T cell receptor (beta chain) was identified during a study of T cells in tuberculosis. Points from the study as a whole: Smaller distances to GMM-specific TCRs suggested their expansion in active tuberculosis. Samples were chosen by availability of cryopreserved specimens. Classification accuracy was about 85% (AUROC 0.90) with the GMM-specific repertoire.

As regards this clone: The antigen remains undetermined.

Sequencing was performed with immunoSEQ multiplex PCR; in TCRdb, only in-frame clones are kept and a portion is missing. The sample includes just under 45,000 clones, about 94% of them seen just once. Each donor contributed 100,000 or so T cells on average, unsorted. V dropped 0 bases and J dropped 6 bases, with 11 bases sitting between them. The CDR3 covers 15 residues. The germline V gene encodes CDR1 SGHDN and CDR2 FVKESK. Sequenced material: PBMCs. The clonotype was recovered from a donor aged 10 to 29 with latent tuberculosis or without tuberculosis infection. Some clones in this sample may be carry-over from other donors' samples. The J gene is TRBJ2-2, the V gene TRBV14; D not resolved. The CDR3 sequence: CASSQDLRIAGELFF. The CDR3 region has the DNA TGTGCCAGCAGCCAAGATTTGAGGATTGCCGGGGAGCTGTTTTTT.